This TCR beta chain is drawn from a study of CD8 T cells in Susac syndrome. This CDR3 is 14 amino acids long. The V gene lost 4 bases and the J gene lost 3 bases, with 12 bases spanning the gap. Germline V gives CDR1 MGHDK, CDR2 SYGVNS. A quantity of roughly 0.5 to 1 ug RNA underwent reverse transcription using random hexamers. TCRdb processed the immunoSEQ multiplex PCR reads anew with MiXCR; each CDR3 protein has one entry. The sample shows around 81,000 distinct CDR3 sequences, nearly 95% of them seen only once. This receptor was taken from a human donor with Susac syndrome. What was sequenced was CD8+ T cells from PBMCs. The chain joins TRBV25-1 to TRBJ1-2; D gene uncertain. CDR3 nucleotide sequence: TGTGCCAGCAGTGGCTTAACGGGTTACTATGGCTACACCTTC. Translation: CASSGLTGYYGYTF.